This T cell receptor (beta chain) is from a study of identical twins. Overall study results and limits: Invariant MAIT and iNKT cells may have partly biased zero-insertion analyses. Models came in too low on out-of-frame TCR alpha sharing in monozygotic twins.

TCRdb recomputed calls from the 5' RACE reads with MiXCR, one row per CDR3 protein. The sample holds some 500,000 distinct CDR3 sequences, approximately 15% seen once. This clonotype appeared a few times. Its antigen is as yet unknown. V dropped 4 bases and J dropped 4 bases, with 14 bases sitting between them. This CDR3 region has 14 residues. Germline CDR1 is SGHRS and CDR2 is YFSETQ. The sample was also reused in another study, on yellow fever vaccine responses in identical twins.

This chain joins TRBV5-1 and TRBJ2-5; D is perhaps TRBD1 (5 bases). The material sequenced was CD4+ T cells sorted from blood. This sequence originates from a woman aged 18-35 years in good health. CDR3 coding DNA: TGCGCCAGCAGCCGTGACGGTAGGGGAGAGACCCAGTACTTC. Protein product: CASSRDGRGETQYF.